Shown below are 26 T cell receptor beta chains from a single sample sequenced in a study of cytomegalovirus exposure and HLA in healthy donors. Sequenced by immunoSEQ multiplex PCR; TCRdb stores in-frame clones only, minus some. The sample contains almost 200,000 clones, roughly 77% of which appear only once. The sample was PBMCs. The origin of the receptors is a woman aged 25 to 39 in good health and CMV-seronegative.

The genes are TRBV6-1 and TRBJ2-5, with D possibly TRBD2 on 6 matching bases. Germline values: CDR1 MNHNS, CDR2 SASEGT. The CDR3 is 15 amino acids. V lost 6 bases and J lost 4, with 18 bases in between. The CDR3 nucleotides read TGTGCCAGCAGCCAAAACCAGGGAGGTACAGAGACCCAGTACTTC. This encodes CASSQNQGGTETQYF.

This clone turned up a few times. V is TRBV25-1 and J is TRBJ2-2, with TRBD2 as a possible D gene (5 bases). The CDR3 has 13 residues. Germline V gene sequence: CDR1 MGHDK, CDR2 SYGVNS. The V end lost 5 bases, the J end lost 7 bases, and 11 bases lay between the germline ends. This CDR3 is CASSRTGGGELFF. The DNA of the CDR3 is TGTGCCAGCAGTCGTACCGGAGGCGGGGAGCTGTTTTTT.

This chain uses TRBV2 with TRBJ2-2, with a possible D match to TRBD2 (7 bases). The V gene lost 8 bases and the J gene lost 5 bases, with 15 bases spanning the gap. This CDR3 contains 14 residues. The germline CDR1 and CDR2 sequences are SNHLY and FYNNEI. CDR3 coding DNA: TGTGCCAGCGGTCGGGGGGCAGGTACCGGGGAGCTGTTTTTT. This codes for CASGRGAGTGELFF.

The CDR3 spells CASSVQGAETQYF. CDR3 in DNA: TGTGCCAGCAGTGTACAGGGGGCAGAGACCCAGTACTTC. V is TRBV6-1 and J is TRBJ2-5; TRBD1 matches 9 bases. J lost 4 bases, V lost 4 bases, and 1 base had no gene match. The CDR3 sequence is 13 residues long. Per germline, CDR1 MNHNS and CDR2 SASEGT.

The gene calls are TRBV6-5 and TRBJ1-1; TRBD1 matches 11 bases. V lost 2 bases to trimming and J lost 11 bases; unmatched junction nucleotides: 7. CDR1 and CDR2 from the germline V gene are MNHEY and SVGAGI. The CDR3 runs 14 residues. In DNA, the CDR3 is TGTGCCAGCAGTTACCCCGGGACAGGGGGTTTGGCTTTCTTT. This sequence encodes CASSYPGTGGLAFF.

The chain has TRBV9 and TRBJ2-7, with 11 bases aligning to TRBD2. The ends lost 3 bases at V and 2 bases at J; junction bases unmatched: 7. CDR1 is SGDLS and CDR2 is YYNGEE in the germline V gene. The CDR3 has 16 residues. CDR3 in DNA: TGTGCCAGCAGCGGGACCGGGACTAGCGGCGCCTACGAGCAGTACTTC. Its protein product is CASSGTGTSGAYEQYF.

A remark on this clone: Distinct nucleotide sequences in the sample also encode this CDR3. The V gene is TRBV10-3, the J gene TRBJ2-1; D gene uncertain. The CDR3 covers 15 residues. V shed 0 bases and J shed 0 bases, with 6 bases lying between them. Germline V gene lookup returns CDR1 ENHRY and CDR2 SYGVKD. CDR3 loop: CAISESLSSYNEQFF. The CDR3 region has the DNA TGTGCCATCAGTGAGTCGTTGAGCTCCTACAATGAGCAGTTCTTC.

This clone has a handful of counts. The CDR3 DNA follows: TGTGCCAGCAGTGTGACAGGGGGAGAGACCCAGTACTTC. Its protein product is CASSVTGGETQYF. The chain uses TRBV28 and TRBJ2-5; 9 bases agree with TRBD1. CDR3 size: 13 residues. V gave up 5 bases and J gave up 4 bases; unmatched junction bases: 2. Germline assignment: CDR1 MDHEN and CDR2 SYDVKM.

The chain recombines TRBV19 with TRBJ1-4; the D gene is possibly TRBD1 (6 bases). Germline V gene sequence: CDR1 LNHDA, CDR2 SQIVND (reference sequence). V was clipped by 3 bases and J by 3 bases, with 11 bases between them. The CDR3 contains 15 residues. CDR3 DNA sequence: TGTGCCAGTAGTATGTTGGGACAACCTAATGAAAAACTGTTTTTT. This sequence encodes CASSMLGQPNEKLFF.

The J gene is TRBJ2-5, the V gene TRBV1; the table gives TRBD2 as D, unverified against the DNA. TRBV1 is described as a pseudogene. The length of the CDR3 is 15 residues. CDR3 sequence: CTSRSAGGGKETQYF. The CDR3 DNA is TGCACCAGCAGGTCAGCAGGCGGGGGGAAAGAGACCCAGTACTTC.

J is TRBJ2-7 and V is TRBV11-2; possible D gene TRBD1, 5 bases. V lost 5 bases, J lost 3 bases, and 14 bases lay in between. The germline gives CDR1 SGHAT, CDR2 FQNNGV. CDR3 length: 14 amino acids. The CDR3 bases are TGTGCCAGCAGCCCCCCGCGACAGCACTACGAGCAGTACTTC. Translation gives CASSPPRQHYEQYF.

This chain joins TRBV7-9 and TRBJ1-1; maybe TRBD1 (5 bases). CDR3 length: 17 amino acids. Germline V gene lookup returns CDR1 SEHNR and CDR2 FQNEAQ (reference sequence). Trimming left V 4 bases short and J 0 bases short, with 18 bases between. The CDR3 spells CASSSTRVTQMNTEAFF. The CDR3 coding sequence is TGTGCCAGCAGCTCTACCAGGGTTACGCAGATGAACACTGAAGCTTTCTTT.

This sequence joins TRBV6-1 and TRBJ1-4; TRBD1 might be the D (6 bases). Trimming cost V 9 bases and J 3 bases, with 11 bases left between them. CDR3 size: 13 residues. CDR1 is MNHNS and CDR2 is SASEGT in the germline V gene. CDR3 loop: CASRGGANEKLFF. The CDR3 DNA follows: TGTGCCAGTAGAGGGGGGGCTAATGAAAAACTGTTTTTT.

This clone came up many times. V gene TRBV6-6 combines with J gene TRBJ2-7; D is unresolved. V gave up 0 bases and J gave up 0 bases, with 9 bases separating them. The germline CDR1 and CDR2 sequences are MNHNY and SVGAGI (reference sequence). This CDR3 is built from 15 residues. CDR3 sequence reads: CASSYSQISSYEQYF. The CDR3 bases are TGTGCCAGCAGTTACTCACAGATTAGCTCCTACGAGCAGTACTTC.

This chain connects TRBV7-2 to TRBJ2-2, with 7 positions matching TRBD1. The trim removed 7 bases at V and 6 bases at J, leaving 17 bases unmatched. The CDR3 runs 17 residues. Germline values: CDR1 SGHTA, CDR2 FQGNSA. CDR3 DNA: TGTGCCAGCACCAAAGGGGGCAGCTCCATCGCCTCCGGGGAGCTGTTTTTT. Its translation is CASTKGGSSIASGELFF.

The V and J genes are TRBV4-1 and TRBJ2-2; possible D gene TRBD2, 5 bases. The germline CDR1 and CDR2 sequences are MGHRA and YSYEKL. CDR3 length: 14 amino acids. V lost 3 bases to trimming and J lost 5 bases, with 10 bases between them. Written as DNA, the CDR3 is TGCGCCAGCAGCCATATAACTAGGACCGGGGAGCTGTTTTTT. Translating gives CASSHITRTGELFF.

CDR3 nucleotide sequence: TGTGCCAGCAGCCAAGATATGGGGCGGGGGAGGAATGAGCAGTTCTTC. It translates to CASSQDMGRGRNEQFF. The V gene is TRBV4-2, the J gene TRBJ2-1, with TRBD2 matching over 7 bases. This CDR3 contains 16 residues. Germline-derived CDR1 and CDR2 are LGHNA and YNFKEQ. The V and J ends lost 0 bases and 7 bases, in that order; junction bases with no gene match: 9.

V usage is TRBV5-1 and J usage is TRBJ2-7; D ambiguous. Trimming removed 0 bases at V and 6 bases at J, with 13 bases between. Germline CDR1 SGHRS, CDR2 YFSETQ. The CDR3 is made up of 14 amino acids. CDR3 DNA sequence: TGCGCCAGCAGCTTGGACCTAATTGGAGTCGAGCAGTACTTC. This translates into CASSLDLIGVEQYF.

CDR3 DNA: TGTGCCAGCACCCACCTACGGAACACCGGGGAGCTGTTTTTT. Residues: CASTHLRNTGELFF. This chain uses TRBV7-9 with TRBJ2-2; D call uncertain. Trimming removed 7 bases from V and 1 base from J, with 10 bases in between. In germline, CDR1 is SEHNR, CDR2 FQNEAQ (reference sequence). CDR3 length equals 14 residues.

The gene calls are TRBV5-4 and TRBJ1-1; 8 bases line up with TRBD1. The CDR3 length is 16 residues. The germline V gene has CDR1 SGHNT and CDR2 YYREEE (reference sequence). Trimming took 4 bases from V and 0 from J; bases not matched to a gene: 8. CDR3 protein: CASSAGQGHMNTEAFF. The CDR3 region has the DNA TGTGCCAGCAGCGCTGGACAGGGCCACATGAACACTGAAGCTTTCTTT.

This chain uses TRBV30 with TRBJ2-7, with 7 bases that match TRBD1. This CDR3 has 14 residues. Germline V lookup: CDR1 GTSNPN, CDR2 SVGIG (reference sequence). J was trimmed by 4 bases and V by 6 bases; bases with no gene match: 12. CDR3 nucleotide sequence: TGTGCCTGCCCTAAACCGGGACAGCCTTACGAGCAGTACTTC. Its translation is CACPKPGQPYEQYF. Full variable domain (missing parts from reference TRBV30 and TRBJ2-7): SQTIHQWPATLVQPVGSPLSLECTVEGTSNPNLYWYRQAAGRGLQLLFYSVGIGQISSEVPQNLSASRPQDRQFILSSKKLLLSDSGFYLCACPKPGQPYEQYFGPGTRLTVT.

V and J are TRBV10-3 and TRBJ1-6; no definite D call. V lost 0 bases to trimming and J lost 6 bases, with 9 bases between them. CDR1 ENHRY and CDR2 SYGVKD come from the germline V gene. The CDR3 length is 15 residues. The CDR3 region has the DNA TGTGCCATCAGTGAGTCAGTCTTCGGTAATTCACCCCTCCACTTT. This codes for CAISESVFGNSPLHF.

This rearrangement joins TRBV5-1 to TRBJ1-2; D is ambiguous. Germline V gene data show CDR1 as SGHRS and CDR2 as YFSETQ. Trimming left V 0 bases short and J 3 bases short, with 6 bases between. The CDR3 contains 13 residues. CDR3 region: CASSLVADYGYTF. In DNA form, the CDR3 reads TGCGCCAGCAGCTTGGTGGCAGACTATGGCTACACCTTC.

V usage is TRBV10-2 and J usage is TRBJ1-2, with TRBD1 matching 8 bases. Germline values: CDR1 WSHSY, CDR2 SAAADI. CDR3 size: 13 residues. J lost 3 bases, V lost 6 bases, and 3 bases had no gene match. CDR3 in amino acids: CASSQGQDYGYTF. In DNA form, the CDR3 reads TGCGCCAGCAGCCAGGGACAGGACTATGGCTACACCTTC.

The chain is built from TRBV6-5 and TRBJ1-4, with 7 nucleotides matching TRBD1. Per the germline V gene, CDR1 is MNHEY and CDR2 is SVGAGI. The CDR3 sequence is 13 residues long. J gave up 8 bases and V 6 bases, and 6 bases lay outside the gene matches. The CDR3 sequence is CASRTGVREKLFF. CDR3 nucleotides: TGTGCCAGCAGAACAGGGGTGCGGGAAAAACTGTTTTTT.

V is TRBV5-1 and J is TRBJ2-7; TRBD1 matches at 9 bases. The CDR3 has 13 residues. V shed 4 bases, J shed 7 bases, and the junction held 6 bases outside the gene matches. The V gene's germline CDR1 is SGHRS and CDR2 YFSETQ. Written as DNA, the CDR3 is TGCGCCAGCAGCACTCGGACAGGGGATGAGCAGTACTTC. This codes for CASSTRTGDEQYF.